This entry lists 24 T cell receptor beta chains sequenced from one sample in a study of blood T cell repertoires in COVID-19. Profiled with immunoSEQ multiplex PCR; TCRdb holds only in-frame clones, not every one. The sample has about 160,000 clones; approximately 90% are singletons. The sample was peripheral blood. Receptors were obtained from a man younger than 35 with acute or convalescent COVID-19.

The chain joins TRBV6-5 to TRBJ1-1, with D maybe TRBD1 (6 bases). Germline V gene sequence: CDR1 MNHEY, CDR2 SVGAGI. There are 14 residues in the CDR3. The V and J ends lost 5 bases and 4 bases respectively, with 14 bases between them. CDR3 nucleotides: TGTGCCAGCAGTCGAAACAGGGTCCCCACTGAAGCTTTCTTT. Translating it yields CASSRNRVPTEAFF.

This chain links TRBV3-1 (or the pseudogene TRBV3-2) with TRBJ2-2; weak D call: TRBD2 (6 bases). Germline loops: CDR1 LGHDT, CDR2 YNNKEL (reference sequence). The germline V and J ends were trimmed by 4 bases and 2 bases, with 11 bases remaining between them. The CDR3 is made up of 15 amino acids. The CDR3: CASSRERANTGELFF. CDR3 coding DNA: TGTGCCAGCAGCCGAGAGCGGGCAAACACCGGGGAGCTGTTTTTT.

The chain links TRBV5-1 to TRBJ2-2, with D tentatively TRBD2 (5 bases). The length of the CDR3 is 15 residues. Germline V CDR1 and CDR2: SGHRS, YFSETQ. V was trimmed by 0 bases and J by 4 bases, leaving 10 bases between them. The CDR3 loop is CASSLGRPPTGELFF. DNA of the CDR3: TGCGCCAGCAGCTTGGGGAGGCCCCCCACCGGGGAGCTGTTTTTT.

The chain joins TRBV14 to TRBJ1-3; 8 bases agree with TRBD1. The length of the CDR3 is 15 residues. V dropped 2 bases and J dropped 3; count of bases not matched to a gene: 3. Germline V lookup: CDR1 SGHDN, CDR2 FVKESK. DNA of the CDR3: TGTGCCAGCAGCCAACTCAGGGGGCATGGAAACACCATATATTTT. This codes for CASSQLRGHGNTIYF.

Here the CDR3 DNA reads TGCGCCCATTTTCTCCAGCAGCGAAACATTCAGTACTTC. It is translated as CAHFLQQRNIQYF. The chain employs TRBV10-1 and TRBJ2-4, with no clear D. Trimming removed 11 bases at V and 6 bases at J, with 17 bases between. There are 13 residues in the CDR3. Germline CDR1 WNHNN, CDR2 SYGVQD (reference sequence).

CDR3 nucleotide sequence: TGTGCCAGCAGCAGAGCCGGGACGGCGGGGGGGGGCTACACCTTC. This gives the protein CASSRAGTAGGGYTF. The rearrangement uses TRBV6-5 and TRBJ1-2; perhaps TRBD1 as D (5 bases). The CDR3 consists of 15 residues. In germline, CDR1 is MNHEY, CDR2 SVGAGI. The V gene lost 6 bases and the J gene lost 8 bases, with 22 bases spanning the gap.

V usage is TRBV5-1 and J usage is TRBJ1-1, with D unclear. Germline CDR1 is SGHRS and CDR2 is YFSETQ. This CDR3 spans 15 amino acids. V dropped 4 bases and J dropped 4 bases, with 17 bases sitting between them. The CDR3 loop reads CASSPRSREGTEAFF. The CDR3 DNA is TGCGCCAGCAGCCCTAGATCCCGAGAGGGCACTGAAGCTTTCTTT.

The J gene is TRBJ2-5, the V gene TRBV4-1; 15 bases agree with TRBD2. This CDR3 spans 19 amino acids. Germline loops: CDR1 MGHRA, CDR2 YSYEKL. The trim removed 0 bases at V and 1 base at J, leaving 6 bases unmatched. The CDR3 nucleotides read TGCGCCAGCAGCCAAGAGGGACTAGCGGGAGGTCAATCCCAAGAGACCCAGTACTTC. It translates to CASSQEGLAGGQSQETQYF.

The chain couples TRBV5-1 to TRBJ2-3; 9 bases are a match to TRBD2. V was clipped by 3 bases and J by 5 bases; unmatched bases: 10. The CDR3 loop spans 16 amino acids. The V gene's germline CDR1 is SGHRS and CDR2 YFSETQ. The CDR3 DNA follows: TGCGCCAGCAGCTCAGGAGTAGCGGGAGTGGGAGATACGCAGTATTTT. Amino acids: CASSSGVAGVGDTQYF.

The chain carries TRBV3-1 (or the pseudogene TRBV3-2) and TRBJ1-2, with 7 bases that match TRBD1. The junction had 2 bases not matched to a gene; V was cut back by 2 bases and J by 5 bases. The CDR3 spans 13 residues. CDR1 and CDR2 (germline): LGHDT, YNNKEL (reference sequence). The CDR3 loop reads CASSQRDSYGYTF. For the CDR3, the DNA is TGTGCCAGCAGCCAACGGGACAGTTATGGCTACACCTTC.

The chain carries TRBV5-1 and TRBJ2-3; the D gene is possibly TRBD1 (6 bases). Germline V gene data show CDR1 as SGHRS and CDR2 as YFSETQ. This CDR3 is built from 16 residues. Trimming removed 2 bases from V and 0 bases from J, with 13 bases in between. CDR3 loop: CASSFGQYDSTDTQYF. CDR3 DNA sequence: TGCGCCAGCAGCTTCGGACAGTATGATAGCACAGATACGCAGTATTTT.

This clone was seen a few times. V is TRBV6-1 and J is TRBJ1-6, with 8 bases identical to TRBD1. Germline CDR1 and CDR2: MNHNS and SASEGT. The CDR3 contains 18 residues. The V segment lost 4 bases and the J segment 5 bases; nucleotides outside the gene matches: 13. The CDR3 sequence is CASSAKTNQGADNSPLHF. The CDR3 DNA sequence: TGTGCCAGCAGTGCAAAGACAAATCAGGGGGCCGATAATTCACCCCTCCACTTT.

The chain is built from TRBV9 and TRBJ1-1, with 10 bases aligning to TRBD1. There are 15 residues in the CDR3. V was clipped by 3 bases and J by 1 base; unmatched bases: 3. Germline CDR1 and CDR2: SGDLS and YYNGEE. The CDR3 spells CASSARDRGNTEAFF. DNA for the CDR3: TGTGCCAGCAGCGCCCGGGACAGGGGGAACACTGAAGCTTTCTTT.

This clone has a single count. This chain links TRBV5-1 with TRBJ1-2; 7 bases agree with TRBD1. The CDR3 spans 14 residues. Germline-derived CDR1 and CDR2 are SGHRS and YFSETQ. J gave up 0 bases and V 4 bases, and 3 bases lay outside the gene matches. The CDR3 reads CASSEGTANYGYTF. CDR3 nucleotides: TGCGCCAGCAGCGAGGGGACAGCTAACTATGGCTACACCTTC.

This chain links TRBV7-9 with TRBJ1-1; D is possibly TRBD1 (5 bases). V dropped 0 bases and J dropped 3 bases, with 14 bases sitting between them. Germline CDR1 and CDR2: SEHNR and FQNEAQ (reference sequence). This CDR3 is 16 amino acids long. CDR3 in amino acids: CASSLARRVADTEAFF. The CDR3 DNA is TGTGCCAGCAGCTTAGCGCGCAGGGTTGCGGACACTGAAGCTTTCTTT.

CDR3 sequence (DNA): TGTGCCACCAGCAGAGTTCCCCGGGGGTCGTACAATGAGCAGTTCTTC. Translating gives CATSRVPRGSYNEQFF. V usage is TRBV15 and J usage is TRBJ2-1; tentative D call: TRBD2 (6 bases). This CDR3 spans 16 amino acids. Per germline, CDR1 LNHNV and CDR2 YYDKDF (reference sequence). Trimming cost V 1 base and J 4 bases, with 14 bases left between them.

A note on this clone: In the same sample, other DNA sequences code for this CDR3. The chain employs TRBV18 and TRBJ2-3; D is undetermined. Trimming removed 4 bases from V and 2 bases from J, with 7 bases in between. The V gene's germline CDR1 is KGHSH and CDR2 LQKENI. There are 13 residues in the CDR3. CDR3 sequence reads: CASSRTATDTQYF. The CDR3 DNA sequence: TGTGCCAGCTCACGTACAGCCACAGATACGCAGTATTTT.

The genes are TRBV21-1 and TRBJ1-4; the table's D call, TRBD1, has no DNA check behind it. TRBV21-1 is assigned pseudogene status. The length of the CDR3 is 17 residues. CDR3 protein: CASILSSRGIEREKLFF. In nucleotides, the CDR3 is TGTGCCAGCATCCTGAGCAGCAGGGGCATAGAGCGAGAAAAACTGTTTTTT.

This chain connects TRBV19 to TRBJ1-5, with D tentatively TRBD1 (6 bases). Germline lookup yields CDR1 LNHDA and CDR2 SQIVND (reference sequence). The ends were cut back, 7 bases at V and 0 bases at J, with 22 bases in the middle. This CDR3 has 18 amino acids. CDR3 residues: CASNPGTTGYYSNQPQHF. The DNA for the CDR3 is TGTGCCAGTAACCCCGGAACCACAGGGTACTATAGCAATCAGCCCCAGCATTTT.

V usage is TRBV7-9 and J usage is TRBJ2-7; maybe TRBD2 (5 bases). This CDR3 spans 15 amino acids. Germline CDR1 is SEHNR and CDR2 is FQNEAQ (reference sequence). Trimming took off 4 bases at V and 0 bases at J, with 13 bases between the two ends. The CDR3 protein is CASSSLKEGSYEQYF. CDR3 sequence (DNA): TGTGCCAGCAGCTCCCTGAAAGAGGGCTCCTACGAGCAGTACTTC.

This chain links TRBV14 with TRBJ1-6, with D possibly TRBD1 on 5 matching bases. The ends were cut back, 4 bases at V and 8 bases at J, with 15 bases in the middle. CDR1 SGHDN and CDR2 FVKESK come from the germline V gene. The CDR3 contains 15 residues. CDR3 nucleotides: TGTGCCAGCAGCCCTCCCGGGCAGGGCTATTCACCCCTCCACTTT. This gives the protein CASSPPGQGYSPLHF.

The chain carries TRBV30 and TRBJ1-2, with TRBD1 identical over 7 bases. V gave up 0 bases and J gave up 8 bases; unmatched junction bases: 6. The CDR3 consists of 13 residues. Germline values: CDR1 GTSNPN, CDR2 SVGIG (reference sequence). CDR3 coding DNA: TGTGCCTGGAGTGTACAGGGGCCAGGGGGCTACACCTTC. It yields the protein CAWSVQGPGGYTF.

V is TRBV20-1 and J is TRBJ1-5; 8 bases line up with TRBD1. Unmatched junction bases numbered 6, after V lost 3 bases and J lost 2 bases. Germline CDR1 and CDR2: DFQATT and SNEGSKA (reference sequence). The CDR3 is 15 residues long. The CDR3 is CSASGGQGGNQPQHF. The CDR3 DNA is TGCAGTGCTAGTGGAGGACAGGGTGGCAATCAGCCCCAGCATTTT.

The chain links TRBV19 to TRBJ2-1; D not certain. The CDR3 consists of 15 residues. Germline V gene lookup returns CDR1 LNHDA and CDR2 SQIVND (reference sequence). With 4 bases removed from V and 3 bases from J, the gap between germline ends came to 13 bases. The chain's CDR3 is CASSTSAGDYNEQFF. The CDR3 bases are TGTGCCAGTAGTACCTCAGCCGGAGACTACAATGAGCAGTTCTTC.